One sample yielded the 27 T cell receptor beta chains listed below, sequenced in a study of blood T cell repertoires in COVID-19. Sequenced by immunoSEQ multiplex PCR; TCRdb stores in-frame clones only, minus some. The sample contains roughly 400,000 clones, 90% to 95% of which appear only once. The specimen was PBMCs or T cells enriched from blood (not recorded which). The receptor source for this set is a woman aged 40 to 50 who had been exposed to COVID-19.

V and J are TRBV15 and TRBJ1-2, with 9 bases lining up with TRBD1. Germline assignment: CDR1 LNHNV and CDR2 YYDKDF (reference sequence). This CDR3 is 14 amino acids long. V was clipped by 6 bases and J by 4 bases; unmatched bases: 6. For the CDR3, the DNA is TGTGCCACCAGTCTGGACAGGGGATTCTATGGCTACACCTTC. It codes for CATSLDRGFYGYTF.

This rearrangement joins TRBV6-5 to TRBJ2-7, with TRBD2 as a possible D gene (5 bases). CDR1 is MNHEY, CDR2 SVGAGI, per germline. Trimming pared 6 bases from V and 4 bases from J, leaving 7 bases between. The CDR3 spans 11 residues. The CDR3 DNA sequence: TGTGCCAGCAGGGAGCGGTACGAGCAGTACTTC. Encoded protein: CASRERYEQYF.

The chain has TRBV5-1 and TRBJ1-1; D remains ambiguous. CDR1 is SGHRS, CDR2 YFSETQ, per germline. The ends were cut back, 0 bases at V and 7 bases at J, with 10 bases in the middle. The CDR3 is 13 amino acids. The CDR3 sequence is CASSLVSGGEAFF. CDR3 coding DNA: TGCGCCAGCAGCTTGGTGTCCGGAGGTGAAGCTTTCTTT. The variable domain in full, with the rest retrieved from reference TRBV5-1 and TRBJ1-1, is KAGVTQTPRYLIKTRGQQVTLSCSPISGHRSVSWYQQTPGQGLQFLFEYFSETQRNKGNFPGRFSGRQFSNSRSEMNVSTLELGDSALYLCASSLVSGGEAFFGQGTRLTVV.

The chain joins TRBV5-1 to TRBJ1-2; possible D gene TRBD1, 6 bases. V was cut by 0 bases and J by 4 bases, with 16 bases left in between. Germline V lookup: CDR1 SGHRS, CDR2 YFSETQ. The CDR3 is 16 residues long. The CDR3 loop reads CASSLDRVVYGYGYTF. Here the CDR3 DNA reads TGCGCCAGCAGCTTGGACAGGGTGGTGTATGGCTATGGCTACACCTTC.

The genes are TRBV5-8 and TRBJ1-5; D unresolved. V lost 0 bases to trimming and J lost 7 bases, with 8 bases between them. Germline loops: CDR1 SGHTS, CDR2 YDEGEE. The CDR3 has 13 amino acids. The CDR3 DNA is TGTGCCAGCAGCTTGGTGCCAGGCCAGCCCCAGCATTTT. Amino acids: CASSLVPGQPQHF.

This clone was found many times. V gene TRBV21-1 combines with J gene TRBJ1-4. TRBV21-1 is listed as a pseudogene. This CDR3 comprises 12 residues. CDR3 loop: CASSKRYEKLFF. For the CDR3, the DNA is TGTGCCAGCAGCAAGAGGTATGAAAAACTGTTTTTT.

This chain uses TRBV7-6 with TRBJ2-7, with 10 bases identical to TRBD2. Unmatched junction bases numbered 5, after V lost 0 bases and J lost 0 bases. Germline-derived CDR1 and CDR2 are SGHVS and FNYEAQ. The CDR3 sequence is 17 residues long. The CDR3 loop is CASSLAVSGRFSYEQYF. DNA for the CDR3: TGTGCCAGCAGCTTAGCGGTTAGCGGGAGGTTCTCCTACGAGCAGTACTTC.

The rearrangement joins TRBV28 to TRBJ2-3; TRBD2 aligns across 11 bases. The CDR3 has 16 amino acids. CDR1 is MDHEN and CDR2 is SYDVKM in the germline V gene. The J segment lost 2 bases and the V segment lost 5 bases, leaving 6 bases of the junction unmatched. CDR3 coding DNA: TGTGCCAGCAGTCCCCCGGGACTAGCGGCCACAGATACGCAGTATTTT. Encoded protein: CASSPPGLAATDTQYF.

This sequence joins TRBV5-4 and TRBJ1-2; D is possibly TRBD1 (6 bases). Trimming removed 3 bases from V and 4 bases from J, with 16 bases in between. The CDR3 totals 15 residues. Germline V gives CDR1 SGHNT, CDR2 YYREEE (reference sequence). CDR3 protein: CASSSLLRGGYGYTF. CDR3 coding DNA: TGTGCCAGCAGCTCACTGCTCAGGGGCGGCTATGGCTACACCTTC.

As DNA, the CDR3 is TGTGCCAGCAGCCGCGGGGGGGTGAACACTGAAGCTTTCTTT. Residues: CASSRGGVNTEAFF. This sequence joins TRBV5-4 and TRBJ1-1; a possible D gene is TRBD1 (5 bases). Per germline, CDR1 SGHNT and CDR2 YYREEE (reference sequence). The CDR3 has 14 amino acids. The V and J ends lost 4 bases and 0 bases respectively, with 10 bases between them.

The genes are TRBV7-6 and TRBJ2-7; 12 positions agree with TRBD2. The CDR3 runs to 16 residues. Germline V gene sequence: CDR1 SGHVS, CDR2 FNYEAQ. Trimming removed 5 bases from V and 4 bases from J; junction bases left unmatched: 9. The CDR3 sequence: CASSPRGLAGGYEQYF. For the CDR3, the DNA is TGTGCCAGCAGCCCACGGGGACTAGCGGGCGGATACGAGCAGTACTTC.

This clone was recorded once. The chain links TRBV19 to TRBJ1-2; 11 bases match TRBD1. CDR1 LNHDA and CDR2 SQIVND come from the germline V gene (reference sequence). The CDR3 runs to 15 residues. V lost 5 bases, J lost 4 bases, and 6 bases stayed unmatched. CDR3 bases: TGTGCCAGTAGTCTCGAGGACAGGGGGCCCTATGGCTACACCTTC. Its protein product is CASSLEDRGPYGYTF.

The CDR3 bases are TGTGCCAGCAGTCGGACAGGGAGAAATTCACCCCTCCACTTT. This translates into CASSRTGRNSPLHF. This chain connects TRBV2 to TRBJ1-6, with 8 bases that match TRBD1. Trimming at V came to 5 bases and at J to 7 bases, leaving 4 bases not matched to a gene. The CDR3 contains 14 residues. From germline, CDR1 is SNHLY and CDR2 FYNNEI. The full variable domain, its missing parts supplied by reference TRBV2 and TRBJ1-6, is EPEVTQTPSHQVTQMGQEVILRCVPISNHLYFYWYRQILGQKVEFLVSFYNNEISEKSEIFDDQFSVERPDGSNFTLKIRSTKLEDSAMYFCASSRTGRNSPLHFGNGTRLTVT.

This chain joins TRBV6-5 and TRBJ1-4; 7 nucleotides agree with TRBD1. This CDR3 is 15 amino acids long. The junction had 3 bases not matched to a gene; V was cut back by 2 bases and J by 3 bases. Germline V gene lookup returns CDR1 MNHEY and CDR2 SVGAGI. CDR3 coding DNA: TGTGCCAGCAGTTACCGGACAGGAGCTAATGAAAAACTGTTTTTT. Residues: CASSYRTGANEKLFF.

The rearrangement joins TRBV10-2 to TRBJ1-2; tentative D call: TRBD1 (6 bases). Trimming cost V 6 bases and J 3 bases, with 14 bases left between them. The CDR3 spans 14 residues. The germline gives CDR1 WSHSY, CDR2 SAAADI. The chain's CDR3 is CASRPTGSDYGYTF. The CDR3 coding sequence is TGCGCCAGCAGACCCACAGGGTCCGACTATGGCTACACCTTC.

The gene calls are TRBV30 and TRBJ1-2, with TRBD1 matching 9 bases. Germline-derived CDR1 and CDR2 are GTSNPN and SVGIG (reference sequence). This CDR3 contains 14 residues. Trimming took 5 bases from V and 4 from J; bases not matched to a gene: 8. CDR3 bases: TGTGCCTGGGTTAACAGGGGGCGCGCCTATGGCTACACCTTC. Its protein product is CAWVNRGRAYGYTF.

The chain recombines TRBV19 with TRBJ1-1; TRBD1 might be the D (5 bases). CDR1 is LNHDA, CDR2 SQIVND, per germline (reference sequence). CDR3 length: 15 amino acids. The germline V and J ends were trimmed by 4 bases and 4 bases, with 16 bases remaining between them. In nucleotides, the CDR3 is TGTGCCAGTAGTAACCGGGGGTTACCGACCACTGAAGCTTTCTTT. Its protein product is CASSNRGLPTTEAFF.

V and J are TRBV19 and TRBJ2-1; D is unresolved. Germline CDR1 LNHDA, CDR2 SQIVND (reference sequence). The CDR3 is 11 residues long. Between the trimmed V and J ends, which lost 6 bases and 8 bases, there was a span of 8 bases. The CDR3 region is CASRSPYEQFF. The CDR3 nucleotides read TGTGCCAGTAGATCCCCCTATGAGCAGTTCTTC.

This chain connects TRBV7-2 to TRBJ2-1; 13 nucleotides match TRBD2. The germline gives CDR1 SGHTA, CDR2 FQGNSA. There are 16 residues in the CDR3. The V and J ends lost 2 bases and 5 bases, in that order; junction bases with no gene match: 3. CDR3 residues: CASSLRTSGGNNEQFF. DNA of the CDR3: TGTGCCAGCAGCTTACGGACTAGCGGGGGAAACAATGAGCAGTTCTTC.

The CDR3 DNA sequence: TGTGCCAGCTCGGCGGAGGTCTACACTGAAGCTTTCTTT. Translated: CASSAEVYTEAFF. The chain combines TRBV19 with TRBJ1-1, with D unresolved. This CDR3 has 13 residues. The V end was cut by 9 bases, the J end by 3 bases, with 14 bases between. CDR1 is LNHDA, CDR2 SQIVND, per germline (reference sequence).

CDR3 protein: CASSTGTLEQPQHF. CDR3 DNA sequence: TGTGCCAGTAGTACCGGGACATTAGAACAGCCCCAGCATTTT. The chain links TRBV19 to TRBJ1-5; weak D call: TRBD1 (6 bases). Germline loops: CDR1 LNHDA, CDR2 SQIVND (reference sequence). Deletions cut 4 bases from V and 7 bases from J, with 14 bases between. The CDR3 is 14 amino acids.

This clone has only a few counts. This rearrangement joins TRBV7-3 to TRBJ2-3; tentatively, D is TRBD2 (6 bases). V was cut by 6 bases and J by 3 bases, with 10 bases left in between. The CDR3 is 13 residues long. The germline CDR1 and CDR2 sequences are SGHTA and FQGTGA. CDR3 loop: CASRLGGTDTQYF. Here the CDR3 DNA reads TGTGCCAGCAGGTTGGGAGGAACAGATACGCAGTATTTT.

Regarding this clone: Other nucleotide sequences in the sample specify the same CDR3. This chain joins TRBV19 and TRBJ2-2, with D perhaps matching TRBD1 (5 bases). The CDR3 consists of 15 residues. From germline, CDR1 is LNHDA and CDR2 SQIVND (reference sequence). V dropped 3 bases and J dropped 2 bases, with 10 bases sitting between them. The CDR3 here is CASSISGPNTGELFF. Here the CDR3 DNA reads TGTGCCAGTAGTATCTCAGGGCCCAACACCGGGGAGCTGTTTTTT.

In its sample, this clone was seen once. This chain connects TRBV19 to TRBJ2-1, with 10 bases matching TRBD1. CDR3 length: 16 amino acids. From germline, CDR1 is LNHDA and CDR2 SQIVND (reference sequence). V lost 4 bases to trimming and J lost 2 bases; unmatched junction nucleotides: 5. CDR3 sequence (DNA): TGTGCCAGTAGTACGACAGGGGGCGGCACCTACAATGAGCAGTTCTTC. Translating it yields CASSTTGGGTYNEQFF.

The count of this clone is one. V gene TRBV7-8 combines with J gene TRBJ2-3; D is undetermined. In germline, CDR1 is SGHVS, CDR2 FQNEAQ. Trimming took 5 bases from V and 1 from J, leaving 13 bases between them. The CDR3 length is 15 residues. In nucleotides, the CDR3 is TGTGCCAGCAGCCTTCGGCTCCTAGGCACAGATACGCAGTATTTT. It specifies CASSLRLLGTDTQYF.

The chain uses TRBV30 and TRBJ2-5, with 8 bases matching TRBD2. CDR1 and CDR2 from the germline V gene are GTSNPN and SVGIG (reference sequence). The CDR3 covers 15 residues. The junction had 8 bases not matched to a gene; V was cut back by 3 bases and J by 2 bases. The CDR3: CAWRPLSGKQETQYF. DNA for the CDR3: TGTGCCTGGAGGCCCCTTAGCGGGAAACAAGAGACCCAGTACTTC.

The V and J genes are TRBV20-1 and TRBJ2-1; no definite D call. V was trimmed by 3 bases and J by 0 bases, leaving 15 bases between them. This CDR3 is built from 16 residues. Germline-derived CDR1 and CDR2 are DFQATT and SNEGSKA (reference sequence). The CDR3 region is CSASDFRRSSYNEQFF. The CDR3 coding sequence is TGCAGTGCTAGTGACTTCAGACGGAGCTCCTACAATGAGCAGTTCTTC.